The rows below give T cell receptor beta chains drawn from one sample of a study of Ad26.COV2.S vaccination and SARS-CoV-2 variants. Sequenced by immunoSEQ multiplex PCR; TCRdb stores in-frame clones only, minus some. The data show about 500,000 clones, around 89% seen once. Sequenced here: peripheral blood, sampled in a trial of Ad26.COV2.S vaccine versus placebo. The receptor set was obtained from a person aged 18-60 years who received the Ad26.COV2.S COVID-19 vaccine or a placebo. CDR3s include the opening cysteine and the closing phenylalanine or tryptophan. Each record gives: V gene, J gene, clone size, D gene, CDR3 protein, CDR3 DNA. D genes are given only for firm matches. Part of the rows lack a size; the others show once, few, many or a class for expanded clones.

V: TRBV7-6
J: TRBJ2-1
size: once
D: TRBD2
CDR3: CASSFGTSGGRDEQFF
DNA: TGTGCCAGCAGCTTCGGGACTAGCGGGGGGAGGGATGAGCAGTTCTTC

V: TRBV4-2
J: TRBJ1-1
size: few
D: -
CDR3: CASSQVGVNTEAFF
DNA: TGTGCCAGCAGCCAAGTCGGAGTGAACACTGAAGCTTTCTTT

V: TRBV3-1/TRBV3-2
J: TRBJ1-2
size: once
D: -
CDR3: CASSQRTGTYGYTF
DNA: TGTGCCAGCAGCCAAAGGACCGGTACTTATGGCTACACCTTC

V: TRBV19
J: TRBJ1-5
size: -
D: -
CDR3: CASSGDGYSNQPQHF
DNA: TGTGCCAGTAGCGGGGACGGGTATAGCAATCAGCCCCAGCATTTT

V: TRBV5-1
J: TRBJ2-3
size: -
D: TRBD1
CDR3: CASSLVVGGGTDTQYF
DNA: TGCGCCAGCAGCTTGGTTGTAGGGGGCGGCACAGATACGCAGTATTTT

V: TRBV3-1/TRBV3-2
J: TRBJ1-6
size: -
D: -
CDR3: CASSHRGGNSPLHF
DNA: TGTGCCAGCAGCCACAGAGGGGGGAATTCACCCCTCCACTTT

V: TRBV24-1
J: TRBJ2-2
size: -
D: TRBD1
CDR3: CATGGRGTTGELFF
DNA: TGTGCCACCGGGGGCAGGGGGACCACCGGGGAGCTGTTTTTT

V: TRBV7-9
J: TRBJ1-2
size: -
D: TRBD1
CDR3: CASSPAGTGGWNGYTF
DNA: TGTGCCAGCAGCCCAGCTGGGACAGGGGGCTGGAACGGCTACACCTTC

V: TRBV2
J: TRBJ1-5
size: -
D: -
CDR3: CASSEMGQLNQPQHF
DNA: TGTGCCAGCAGTGAAATGGGCCAGCTCAATCAGCCCCAGCATTTT

V: TRBV10-3
J: TRBJ1-4
size: -
D: -
CDR3: CASHGSGHLNEKLFF
DNA: TGTGCCTCCCACGGGTCGGGACACCTTAATGAAAAACTGTTTTTT

V: TRBV25-1
J: TRBJ2-2
size: -
D: -
CDR3: CASSVSPRGELFF
DNA: TGTGCCAGCAGTGTGTCTCCTCGCGGGGAGCTGTTTTTT

V: TRBV14
J: TRBJ2-7
size: -
D: -
CDR3: CASSLGVGYEQYF
DNA: TGTGCCAGCAGCCTAGGGGTGGGCTACGAGCAGTACTTC

V: TRBV27
J: TRBJ2-7
size: -
D: TRBD1
CDR3: CASSLGQGFSYEQYF
DNA: TGTGCCAGCAGTTTGGGACAGGGATTCTCCTACGAGCAGTACTTC

V: TRBV2
J: TRBJ1-2
size: -
D: TRBD1
CDR3: CASSRTGTGDGYTF
DNA: TGTGCCAGCAGCAGAACCGGGACAGGGGATGGCTACACCTTC

V: TRBV5-1
J: TRBJ2-1
size: -
D: TRBD1
CDR3: CASSLEGASYNEQFF
DNA: TGCGCCAGCAGCTTGGAGGGGGCATCATACAATGAGCAGTTCTTC

V: TRBV19
J: TRBJ2-1
size: -
D: -
CDR3: CASCRDPAPYNEQFF
DNA: TGTGCCAGCTGCCGGGACCCTGCACCCTACAATGAGCAGTTCTTC

V: TRBV12-3/TRBV12-4
J: TRBJ1-1
size: -
D: TRBD1
CDR3: CAIAPTGGTEAFF
DNA: TGTGCCATAGCCCCCACAGGGGGCACTGAAGCTTTCTTT

V: TRBV29-1
J: TRBJ1-2
size: -
D: -
CDR3: CSLYSGPNYGYTF
DNA: TGCAGCCTCTACTCGGGGCCTAACTATGGCTACACCTTC

V: TRBV14
J: TRBJ2-5
size: -
D: -
CDR3: CASSQRGETQYF
DNA: TGTGCCAGCAGCCAGAGGGGGGAGACCCAGTACTTC

V: TRBV28
J: TRBJ1-4
size: -
D: -
CDR3: CASSLFVWASRPTNEKLFF
DNA: TGTGCCAGCAGTTTATTCGTGTGGGCCAGCCGACCAACTAATGAAAAACTGTTTTTT

V: TRBV19
J: TRBJ2-1
size: -
D: -
CDR3: CASSQRRGSYSYNEQFF
DNA: TGTGCCAGTAGTCAACGACGGGGGTCCTACTCCTACAATGAGCAGTTCTTC

V: TRBV7-8
J: TRBJ2-7
size: -
D: TRBD2
CDR3: CASRGGDSYEQYF
DNA: TGTGCCAGCCGGGGGGGAGACTCCTACGAGCAGTACTTC

V: TRBV11-2
J: TRBJ2-5
size: -
D: -
CDR3: CASSQSRQSRETQYF
DNA: TGTGCCAGCAGCCAATCGAGACAGAGTCGTGAGACCCAGTACTTC

V: TRBV5-4
J: TRBJ1-4
size: -
D: TRBD1
CDR3: CASSRPGQGKLFF
DNA: TGTGCCAGCAGCCGTCCCGGACAGGGAAAACTGTTTTTT

V: TRBV4-2
J: TRBJ2-7
size: -
D: TRBD1
CDR3: CASSFQQGDHEQYF
DNA: TGTGCCAGCAGCTTTCAACAGGGGGATCACGAGCAGTACTTC

V: TRBV29-1
J: TRBJ2-3
size: -
D: TRBD2
CDR3: CSVARLAGGRDMSTDTQYF
DNA: TGCAGCGTAGCCCGACTAGCGGGGGGGCGGGATATGTCCACAGATACGCAGTATTTT

V: TRBV11-1
J: TRBJ2-2
size: -
D: -
CDR3: CASSLYLTGELFF
DNA: TGTGCCAGCAGCTTATATTTAACCGGGGAGCTGTTTTTT

V: TRBV15
J: TRBJ2-3
size: -
D: TRBD2
CDR3: CATSRGLSGGTDTQYF
DNA: TGTGCCACCAGCAGAGGACTAAGCGGGGGCACAGATACGCAGTATTTT

V: TRBV4-3
J: TRBJ1-5
size: once
D: -
CDR3: CASSPRAGTGNQPQHF
DNA: TGCGCCAGCAGCCCGCGGGCAGGGACGGGCAATCAGCCCCAGCATTTT